These 23 T cell receptor beta chains share one sample of origin, sequenced in a study of graft-versus-host responses after intestinal transplantation. Using immunoSEQ multiplex PCR, the repertoire was profiled, and TCRdb retains in-frame clones only, with some absent. The table lists under 6,000 clones, approximately 85% of them singletons. The starting material, graft tissue, was processed to release intraepithelial and lamina propria lymphocytes. The material sequenced was ileum tissue, taken 156 days after intestinal transplant. The receptors here all came from a human patient who received an intestinal transplant, so some T cells may come from the graft donor.

The V call is TRBV5-1, the J call TRBJ2-7; no clear D. Trimming pared 1 base from V and 4 bases from J, leaving 15 bases between. The CDR3 length is 15 residues. CDR1 and CDR2 (germline): SGHRS, YFSETQ. The CDR3 reads CASSLFGPPPYEQYF. The CDR3 bases are TGCGCCAGCAGCTTGTTCGGGCCCCCCCCTTACGAGCAGTACTTC.

This clone was observed once. The rearrangement links TRBV18 to TRBJ2-1, with 9 bases that match TRBD2. The CDR3 contains 19 residues. V shed 3 bases, J shed 0 bases, and the junction held 12 bases outside the gene matches. Germline CDR1 reads KGHSH; CDR2 reads LQKENI. The CDR3 DNA follows: TGTGCCAGCTCACCCTTCACCCTCCTTAGCGGGAGCTCCTACAATGAGCAGTTCTTC. It yields the protein CASSPFTLLSGSSYNEQFF.

The rearrangement uses TRBV6-6 and TRBJ2-7; the D gene is possibly TRBD2 (6 bases). This CDR3 is built from 14 residues. Trimming pared 5 bases from V and 0 bases from J, leaving 11 bases between. In germline, CDR1 is MNHNY, CDR2 SVGAGI (reference sequence). The CDR3 protein is CASSRDGSSYEQYF. CDR3 nucleotides: TGTGCCAGCAGTCGGGACGGGAGCTCCTACGAGCAGTACTTC.

This chain uses TRBV5-6 with TRBJ1-2; 7 bases are shared with TRBD1. With V trimmed by 6 bases and J by 6 bases, 17 bases remained unmatched. The CDR3 has 16 residues. The V gene's germline CDR1 is SGHDT and CDR2 YYEEEE. The CDR3 DNA reads TGTGCCAGCAACCTTGACCCGGCACAGGGGATTCATGGCTACACCTTC. Its protein product is CASNLDPAQGIHGYTF.

This clone was observed once. The chain uses TRBV7-8 and TRBJ1-1; D ambiguous. V was clipped by 3 bases and J by 1 base, with 12 bases between them. Germline CDR1 and CDR2: SGHVS and FQNEAQ. This CDR3 comprises 15 residues. The CDR3 nucleotides read TGTGCCAGCAGCTTCCTAGGAACTAGGAACACTGAAGCTTTCTTT. This gives the protein CASSFLGTRNTEAFF.

The chain employs TRBV19 and TRBJ2-5; 7 nucleotides agree with TRBD2. CDR3 size: 16 residues. Germline V gives CDR1 LNHDA, CDR2 SQIVND (reference sequence). V trimming: 5 bases; J trimming: 5 bases; junction bases outside the gene matches: 14. The CDR3 protein is CASSPGRGRGGETQYF. The CDR3 coding sequence is TGTGCCAGTAGTCCAGGGCGCGGGAGAGGAGGGGAGACCCAGTACTTC.

This chain connects TRBV19 to TRBJ2-2; D is unresolved. CDR3 length equals 14 residues. Germline values: CDR1 LNHDA, CDR2 SQIVND (reference sequence). Trimming stripped 7 bases from V and 5 bases from J, with 14 bases between. The CDR3 sequence: CASKLGEWTGELFF. DNA for the CDR3: TGTGCCAGTAAGCTCGGAGAATGGACCGGGGAGCTGTTTTTT.

The chain has TRBV29-1 and TRBJ2-5, with 8 bases lining up with TRBD1. The trim removed 7 bases at V and 5 bases at J, leaving 15 bases unmatched. Germline CDR1 SQVTM, CDR2 ANQGSEA. The CDR3 extends over 15 amino acids. The CDR3 DNA reads as TGCAGCGCAAGAGAGGGGTCAGGGGGCGGGGAGACCCAGTACTTC. As protein: CSAREGSGGGETQYF.

The chain employs TRBV7-4 and TRBJ1-1, with D unresolved. Looked up from germline, CDR1 is SGHVT and CDR2 is SQSDAQ. The CDR3 covers 13 residues. The germline V and J ends were trimmed by 5 bases and 1 base, with 8 bases remaining between them. CDR3 protein: CASSSNKNTEAFF. CDR3 in DNA: TGTGCCAGCAGCAGTAATAAGAACACTGAAGCTTTCTTT.

The chain recombines TRBV5-1 with TRBJ2-2; 9 bases map to TRBD1. The CDR3 is made up of 14 amino acids. Looked up from germline, CDR1 is SGHRS and CDR2 is YFSETQ. V lost 3 bases to trimming and J lost 10 bases; unmatched junction nucleotides: 7. DNA for the CDR3: TGCGCCAGCAGCTACGGACAGGGGCGGCTGGAGCTGTTTTTT. Its protein product is CASSYGQGRLELFF.

The J gene is TRBJ2-1, the V gene TRBV11-2; D is undetermined. The CDR3 is 14 amino acids. Germline CDR1 and CDR2: SGHAT and FQNNGV. The ends were cut back, 0 bases at V and 6 bases at J, with 9 bases in the middle. In DNA, the CDR3 is TGTGCCAGCAGCTTAGATTGGAGCCTCAATGAGCAGTTCTTC. Its translation: CASSLDWSLNEQFF.

CDR3 region: CASSLPGQGARGANVLTF. The CDR3 bases are TGTGCCAGCAGTTTACCAGGACAGGGGGCGCGAGGGGCCAACGTCCTGACTTTC. This chain joins TRBV28 and TRBJ2-6, with 11 bases fitting TRBD1. In germline, CDR1 is MDHEN, CDR2 SYDVKM. The trim removed 2 bases at V and 4 bases at J, leaving 7 bases unmatched. The CDR3 consists of 18 residues.

The V gene is TRBV11-2, the J gene TRBJ2-5, with TRBD1 matching 7 bases. Germline loops: CDR1 SGHAT, CDR2 FQNNGV. V gave up 4 bases and J gave up 5 bases; unmatched junction bases: 10. The CDR3 length is 15 residues. CDR3 sequence (DNA): TGTGCCAGCAGCTCAAAGTACAGGGGAAGGGAGACCCAGTACTTC. Protein sequence: CASSSKYRGRETQYF.

The rearrangement uses TRBV5-4 and TRBJ2-5, with D possibly called TRBD1 or TRBD2 (5 bases each). The V end lost 0 bases, the J end lost 5 bases, and 14 bases lay between the germline ends. The CDR3 extends over 15 amino acids. The germline V gene has CDR1 SGHNT and CDR2 YYREEE (reference sequence). CDR3 nucleotide sequence: TGTGCCAGCAGCTTGGCAAGGGACGGTTGGGAGACCCAGTACTTC. This gives the protein CASSLARDGWETQYF.

This chain's CDR3 is CASVLSGASGVETQYF. CDR3 bases: TGTGCCAGCGTACTATCAGGGGCTAGCGGGGTGGAGACCCAGTACTTC. This chain joins TRBV6-6 and TRBJ2-5; 9 bases are shared with TRBD2. Germline V gives CDR1 MNHNY, CDR2 SVGAGI (reference sequence). V shed 8 bases, J shed 5 bases, and the junction held 15 bases outside the gene matches. The CDR3 contains 16 residues.

V gene TRBV9 combines with J gene TRBJ2-7; 9 bases are a match to TRBD1. Germline V gives CDR1 SGDLS, CDR2 YYNGEE. Trimming at V came to 4 bases and at J to 3 bases, leaving 14 bases not matched to a gene. The CDR3 consists of 17 residues. The CDR3 coding sequence is TGTGCCAGCAGCAACCCTCGGGACAGGGCACATAACTACGAGCAGTACTTC. It translates to CASSNPRDRAHNYEQYF.

The rearrangement uses TRBV30 and TRBJ2-7; TRBD1 aligns across 8 bases. CDR3 size: 14 residues. Per germline, CDR1 GTSNPN and CDR2 SVGIG (reference sequence). The V and J ends lost 2 bases and 5 bases, in that order; junction bases with no gene match: 8. Here the CDR3 reads CAWSYGQGFDEQYF. The CDR3, as DNA: TGTGCCTGGAGTTACGGACAGGGTTTCGACGAGCAGTACTTC.

This rearrangement joins TRBV18 to TRBJ1-6; the match to TRBD1 covers 7 bases. The CDR3 covers 15 residues. Per germline, CDR1 KGHSH and CDR2 LQKENI. Trimming cost V 4 bases and J 5 bases; bases outside gene matches: 5. CDR3 sequence (DNA): TGTGCCAGCTCACTAGCTGACAGGGATAATTCACCCCTCCACTTT. Protein sequence: CASSLADRDNSPLHF.

The chain uses TRBV4-3 and TRBJ1-3; perhaps TRBD1 as D (6 bases). The CDR3 contains 18 residues. V dropped 0 bases and J dropped 4 bases, with 19 bases sitting between them. The germline V gene encodes CDR1 LGHNA and CDR2 YSLEER. CDR3 nucleotide sequence: TGCGCCAGCAGCCAAGATTTCCCAGGGGAAGGGTTGGGAAACACCATATATTTT. Translated, it gives CASSQDFPGEGLGNTIYF.

The chain has TRBV11-2 and TRBJ1-4; no definite D call. Trimming cost V 5 bases and J 5 bases, with 3 bases left between them. CDR1 and CDR2 (germline): SGHAT, FQNNGV. CDR3 size: 11 residues. Here the CDR3 DNA reads TGTGCCAGCAGCACAAATGAAAAACTGTTTTTT. It specifies CASSTNEKLFF.

CDR3 coding DNA: TGTGCCAGCAGTGAAGTAGTGATTAGCCATGGCTACACCTTC. Its protein product is CASSEVVISHGYTF. The chain links TRBV2 to TRBJ1-2; D is unresolved. In germline, CDR1 is SNHLY, CDR2 FYNNEI. V lost 1 base to trimming and J lost 6 bases, with 12 bases between them. This CDR3 spans 14 amino acids.

The rearrangement joins TRBV6-4 to TRBJ2-1, with 11 bases fitting TRBD2. The CDR3 is 15 amino acids. CDR1 is MRHNA, CDR2 SNTAGT, per germline. The V and J ends lost 6 bases and 5 bases, in that order; junction bases with no gene match: 6. CDR3 region: CASSELAGENNEQFF. In DNA form, the CDR3 reads TGTGCCAGCAGCGAACTAGCGGGAGAGAACAATGAGCAGTTCTTC.

This chain connects TRBV28 to TRBJ1-4, with D unclear. The CDR3 totals 14 residues. The V gene's germline CDR1 is MDHEN and CDR2 SYDVKM. Trimming stripped 3 bases from V and 1 base from J, with 6 bases between. The CDR3 is CASSLRLTNEKLFF. The CDR3 bases are TGTGCCAGCAGTTTGAGGCTAACTAATGAAAAACTGTTTTTT.